This T cell receptor (beta chain) was retrieved from a study of blood T cell repertoires in COVID-19. About the research overall: The United States, Italy and Spain were the sources of the acute and convalescent COVID-19 samples. PBMCs, B-cell-depleted T cells, or T cells were the source of the cDNA or gDNA that made up the material.

The CDR3 length is 14 residues. The ends were cut back, 6 bases at V and 9 bases at J, with 18 bases in the middle. The germline gives CDR1 MDHEN, CDR2 SYDVKM. In the authors' methods: It was from reference gene primer amplification that nucleated cell counts were estimated. The table came from immunoSEQ multiplex PCR; TCRdb's copy has only in-frame clones and leaves some out. The V and J calls and the clone size are those of that table, but D and trimming were determined from the DNA. Altogether approximately 100,000 clones are present, 85% to 90% being singletons, with the ten largest covering about 15%.

The clonotype originates from a man over 45 with acute or convalescent COVID-19. The sequencing input was peripheral blood. The chain uses TRBV28 and TRBJ1-5, with D possibly matching TRBD1 (6 bases). The CDR3 DNA follows: TGTGCCAGCAGCGTATTGACAGGTTTGAGGCCCCAGCATTTT. It encodes CASSVLTGLRPQHF.